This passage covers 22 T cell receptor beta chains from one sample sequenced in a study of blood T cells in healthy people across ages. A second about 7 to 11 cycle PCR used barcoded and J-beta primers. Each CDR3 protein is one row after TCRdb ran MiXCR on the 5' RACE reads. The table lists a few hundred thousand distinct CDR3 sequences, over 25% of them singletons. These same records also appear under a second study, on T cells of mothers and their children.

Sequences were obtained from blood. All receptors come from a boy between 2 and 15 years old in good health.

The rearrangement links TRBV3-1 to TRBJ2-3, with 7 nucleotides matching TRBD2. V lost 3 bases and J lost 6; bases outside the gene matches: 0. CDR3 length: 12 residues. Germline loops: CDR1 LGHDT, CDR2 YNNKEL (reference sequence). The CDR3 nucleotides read TGTGCCAGCAGCCAGGGGGGGGATACGCAGTATTTT. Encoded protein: CASSQGGDTQYF.

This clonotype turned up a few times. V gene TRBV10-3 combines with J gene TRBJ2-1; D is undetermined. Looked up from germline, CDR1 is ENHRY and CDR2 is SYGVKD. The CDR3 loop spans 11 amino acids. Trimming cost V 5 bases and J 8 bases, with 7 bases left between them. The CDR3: CAISPGYEQFF. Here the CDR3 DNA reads TGTGCCATCAGTCCCGGGTATGAGCAGTTCTTC.

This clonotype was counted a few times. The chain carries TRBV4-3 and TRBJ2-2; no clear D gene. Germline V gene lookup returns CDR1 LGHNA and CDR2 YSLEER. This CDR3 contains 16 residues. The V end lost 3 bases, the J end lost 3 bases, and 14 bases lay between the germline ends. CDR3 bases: TGCGCCAGCAGCCAGGATATGAATTTATACACCGGGGAGCTGTTTTTT. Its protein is CASSQDMNLYTGELFF.

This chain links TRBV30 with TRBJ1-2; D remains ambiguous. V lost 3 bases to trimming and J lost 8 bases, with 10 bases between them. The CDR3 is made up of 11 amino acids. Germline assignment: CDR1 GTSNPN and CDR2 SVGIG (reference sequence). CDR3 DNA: TGTGCCTGGAGCCTGATTGACGGCTACACCTTC. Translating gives CAWSLIDGYTF. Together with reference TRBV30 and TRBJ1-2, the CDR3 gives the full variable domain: SQTIHQWPATLVQPVGSPLSLECTVEGTSNPNLYWYRQAAGRGLQLLFYSVGIGQISSEVPQNLSASRPQDRQFILSSKKLLLSDSGFYLCAWSLIDGYTFGSGTRLTVV.

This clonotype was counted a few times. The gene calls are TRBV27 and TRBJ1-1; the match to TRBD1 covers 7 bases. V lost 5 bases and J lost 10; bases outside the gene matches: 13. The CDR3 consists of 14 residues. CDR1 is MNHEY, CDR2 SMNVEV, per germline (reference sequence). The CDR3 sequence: CASSAGGGFGLAFF. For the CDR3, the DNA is TGTGCCAGCAGTGCAGGGGGGGGCTTTGGGTTAGCTTTCTTT.

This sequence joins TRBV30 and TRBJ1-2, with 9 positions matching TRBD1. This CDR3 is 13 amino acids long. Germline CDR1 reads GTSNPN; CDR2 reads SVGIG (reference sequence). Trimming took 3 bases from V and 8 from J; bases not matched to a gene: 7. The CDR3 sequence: CAWSRGQGGGYTF. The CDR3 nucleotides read TGTGCCTGGAGCCGGGGACAGGGTGGCGGCTACACCTTC.

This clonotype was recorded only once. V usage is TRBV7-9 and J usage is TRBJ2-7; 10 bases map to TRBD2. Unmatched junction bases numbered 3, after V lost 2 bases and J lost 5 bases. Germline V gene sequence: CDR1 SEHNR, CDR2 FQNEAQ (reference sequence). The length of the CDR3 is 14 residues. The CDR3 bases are TGTGCCAGCAGCTTAACTAGCGGGACGAACGAGCAGTACTTC. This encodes CASSLTSGTNEQYF.

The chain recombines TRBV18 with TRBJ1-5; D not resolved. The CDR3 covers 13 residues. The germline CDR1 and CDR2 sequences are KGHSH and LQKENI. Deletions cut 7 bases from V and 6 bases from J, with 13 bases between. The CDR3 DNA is TGTGCCAGCTGCACCGGGGATGGTCAGCCCCAGCATTTT. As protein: CASCTGDGQPQHF.

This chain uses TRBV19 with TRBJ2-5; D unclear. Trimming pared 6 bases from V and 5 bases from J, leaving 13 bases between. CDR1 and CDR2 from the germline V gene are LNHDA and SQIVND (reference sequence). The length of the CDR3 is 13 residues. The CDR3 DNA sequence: TGTGCCAGTAGCGATTTGCCCTCGGAGACCCAGTACTTC. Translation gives CASSDLPSETQYF.

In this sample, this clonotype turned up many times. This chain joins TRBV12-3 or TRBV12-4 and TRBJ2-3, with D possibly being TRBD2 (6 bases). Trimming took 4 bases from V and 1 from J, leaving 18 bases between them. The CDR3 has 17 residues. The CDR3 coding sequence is TGTGCCAGCAGTTCCTCTCACCGGGACTCTGGCACAGATACGCAGTATTTT. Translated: CASSSSHRDSGTDTQYF.

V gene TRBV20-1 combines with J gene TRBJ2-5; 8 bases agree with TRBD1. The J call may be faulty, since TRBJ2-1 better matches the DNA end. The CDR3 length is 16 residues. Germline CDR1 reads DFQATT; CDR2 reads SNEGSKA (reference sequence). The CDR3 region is CSARGLDRGSSNEQFF. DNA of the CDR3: TGCAGTGCTAGAGGCCTCGACAGGGGTAGTAGCAATGAGCAGTTCTTC.

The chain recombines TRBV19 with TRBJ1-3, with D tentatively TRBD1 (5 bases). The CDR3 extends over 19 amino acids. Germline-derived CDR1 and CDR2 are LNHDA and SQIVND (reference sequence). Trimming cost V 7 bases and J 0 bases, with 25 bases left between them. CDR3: CASTQIEGKPVLSGNTIYF. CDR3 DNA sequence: TGTGCCAGTACCCAGATAGAGGGGAAGCCCGTCCTCTCTGGAAACACCATATATTTT. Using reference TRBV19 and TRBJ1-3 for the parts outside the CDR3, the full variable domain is DGGITQSPKYLFRKEGQNVTLSCEQNLNHDAMYWYRQDPGQGLRLIYYSQIVNDFQKGDIAEGYSVSREKKESFPLTVTSAQKNPTAFYLCASTQIEGKPVLSGNTIYFGEGSWLTVV.

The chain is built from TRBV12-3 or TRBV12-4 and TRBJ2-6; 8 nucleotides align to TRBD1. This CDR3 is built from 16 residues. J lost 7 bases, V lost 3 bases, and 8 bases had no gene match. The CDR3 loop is CASSLRQGLGANVLTF. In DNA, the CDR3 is TGTGCCAGCAGTTTGAGACAGGGGCTTGGAGCCAACGTCCTGACTTTC.

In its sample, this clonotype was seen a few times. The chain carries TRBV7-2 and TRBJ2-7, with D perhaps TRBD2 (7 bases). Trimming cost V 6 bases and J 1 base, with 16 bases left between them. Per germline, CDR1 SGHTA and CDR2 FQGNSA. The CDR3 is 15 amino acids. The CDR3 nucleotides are TGTGCCAGCAGGCGACGAGGGGGGGGGTCCTACGAGCAGTACTTC. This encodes CASRRRGGGSYEQYF.

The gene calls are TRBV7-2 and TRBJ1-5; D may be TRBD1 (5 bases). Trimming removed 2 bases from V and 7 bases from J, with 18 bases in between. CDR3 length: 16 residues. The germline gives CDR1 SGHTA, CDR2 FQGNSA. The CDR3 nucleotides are TGTGCCAGCAGCTTAATGTCCGGCAGGGATGGACAGCCCCAGCATTTT. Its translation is CASSLMSGRDGQPQHF.

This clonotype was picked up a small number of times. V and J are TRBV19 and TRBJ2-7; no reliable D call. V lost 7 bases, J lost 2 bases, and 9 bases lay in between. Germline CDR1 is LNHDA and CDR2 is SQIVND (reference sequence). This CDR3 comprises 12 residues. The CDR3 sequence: CASIGQTYEQYF. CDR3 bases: TGTGCCAGTATCGGGCAGACCTACGAGCAGTACTTC.

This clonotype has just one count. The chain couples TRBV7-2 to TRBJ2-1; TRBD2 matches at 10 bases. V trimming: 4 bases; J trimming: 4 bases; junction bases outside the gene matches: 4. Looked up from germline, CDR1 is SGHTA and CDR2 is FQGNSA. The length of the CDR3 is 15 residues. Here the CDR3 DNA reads TGTGCCAGCAGCTACCGGACTAGCGGATACAATGAGCAGTTCTTC. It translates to CASSYRTSGYNEQFF.

The CDR3 DNA follows: TGTGCCAGCACCGAGGGGCGGGAGTCCCCAGATACGCAGTATTTT. Translated, it gives CASTEGRESPDTQYF. The chain couples TRBV6-6 to TRBJ2-3; TRBD2 aligns across 7 bases. Trimming took 7 bases from V and 4 from J; bases not matched to a gene: 11. The germline V gene encodes CDR1 MNHNY and CDR2 SVGAGI (reference sequence). The CDR3 contains 15 residues.

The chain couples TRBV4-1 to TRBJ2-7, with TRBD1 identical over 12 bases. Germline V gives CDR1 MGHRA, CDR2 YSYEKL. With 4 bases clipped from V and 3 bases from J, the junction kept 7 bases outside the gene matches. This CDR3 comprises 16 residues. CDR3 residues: CASSLQGQGANYEQYF. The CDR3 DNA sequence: TGCGCCAGCAGCCTACAGGGACAGGGGGCGAACTACGAGCAGTACTTC.

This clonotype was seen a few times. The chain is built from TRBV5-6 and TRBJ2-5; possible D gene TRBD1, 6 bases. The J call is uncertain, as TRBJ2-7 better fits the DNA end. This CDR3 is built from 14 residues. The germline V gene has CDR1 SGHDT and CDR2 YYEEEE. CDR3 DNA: TGTGCCAGCAGCCCCTCCCAGGGGACCTACGAGCAGTACTTC. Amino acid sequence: CASSPSQGTYEQYF.

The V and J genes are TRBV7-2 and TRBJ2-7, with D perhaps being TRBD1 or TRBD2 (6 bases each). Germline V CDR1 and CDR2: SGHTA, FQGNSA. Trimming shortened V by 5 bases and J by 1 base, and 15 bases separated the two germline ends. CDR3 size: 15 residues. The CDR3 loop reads CASSLFLGGSYEQYF. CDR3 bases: TGTGCCAGCAGCCTATTTTTAGGGGGGTCCTACGAGCAGTACTTC. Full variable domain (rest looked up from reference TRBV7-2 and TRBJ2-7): GAGVSQSPSNKVTEKGKDVELRCDPISGHTALYWYRQSLGQGLEFLIYFQGNSAPDKSGLPSDRFSAERTGGSVSTLTIQRTQQEDSAVYLCASSLFLGGSYEQYFGPGTRLTVT.

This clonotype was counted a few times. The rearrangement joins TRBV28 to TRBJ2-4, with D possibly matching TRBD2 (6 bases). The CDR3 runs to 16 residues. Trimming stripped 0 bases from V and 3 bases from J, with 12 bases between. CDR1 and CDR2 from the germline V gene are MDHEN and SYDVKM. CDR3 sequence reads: CASSLWEEGRKNIQYF. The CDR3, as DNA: TGTGCCAGCAGTTTATGGGAGGAGGGACGCAAAAACATTCAGTACTTC.